This TCR beta chain was sequenced in a study of shared clonotypes between healthy human individuals. The CDR3 consists of 13 residues. From germline, CDR1 is SGHNT and CDR2 YYREEE (reference sequence). The ends lost 4 bases at V and 5 bases at J; junction bases unmatched: 6. Libraries were prepared by immunoSEQ multiplex PCR; TCRdb keeps only in-frame clonotypes and omits some of them. The table lists about 1.5 million clones, approximately 98% of them singletons, with about 0.45% in the top ten. This TCR was sampled from a man younger than 40 in good health. This chain joins TRBV5-4 and TRBJ2-7, with TRBD2 identical over 7 bases. Sequencing was carried out using naive CD4+ T cells sorted from blood. Indicated subset: CD45RA+ positively selected. Here the CDR3 reads CASSPSGVHEQYF. In nucleotides, the CDR3 is TGTGCCAGCAGCCCAAGCGGGGTCCACGAGCAGTACTTC.